Each of the 31 T cell receptor beta chains below was sequenced from the same sample in a study of radiation and T cells in renal cell carcinoma. Using immunoSEQ multiplex PCR, the repertoire was profiled, and TCRdb retains in-frame clones only, with some absent. The sample has under 200,000 clones, about 87% seen once. Time point: blood 4 weeks post-SBRT, at nephrectomy. Treatment described: 15 Gy SBRT to primary tumor, nephrectomy 4 weeks later. The starting material was blood, obtained from a patient whose treatment included radiotherapy and nephrectomy. Source of these receptors: a woman between 45 and 65 years old with renal cell carcinoma.

In nucleotides, the CDR3 is TGTGCCAGCAGCTTAGTAGTGGGGCAAACCGGGGAGCTGTTTTTT. Protein: CASSLVVGQTGELFF. J is TRBJ2-2 and V is TRBV7-9; a weak D match, TRBD1 (5 bases). The CDR3 spans 15 residues. Trimming cost V 1 base and J 5 bases, with 11 bases left between them. Germline V lookup: CDR1 SEHNR, CDR2 FQNEAQ (reference sequence).

This clone was detected only once. This rearrangement joins TRBV6-1 to TRBJ1-4, with D possibly matching TRBD1 (5 bases). V shed 4 bases and J shed 6 bases, with 9 bases lying between them. Germline CDR1 reads MNHNS; CDR2 reads SASEGT. The CDR3 runs to 13 residues. CDR3 in DNA: TGTGCCAGCAGTGTTCAGGGCCATGAAAAACTGTTTTTT. Translated, it gives CASSVQGHEKLFF.

The chain uses TRBV5-4 and TRBJ2-7, with 8 bases lining up with TRBD1. The germline V gene has CDR1 SGHNT and CDR2 YYREEE (reference sequence). This CDR3 contains 14 residues. J gave up 1 base and V 6 bases, and 6 bases lay outside the gene matches. In nucleotides, the CDR3 is TGTGCCAGCACTAAAGGACAGGGTTCCTACGAGCAGTACTTC. It specifies CASTKGQGSYEQYF.

The V and J genes are TRBV5-8 and TRBJ1-6, with D perhaps matching TRBD1 (5 bases). Germline CDR1 and CDR2: SGHTS and YDEGEE. Trimming removed 2 bases at V and 3 bases at J, with 12 bases between. The CDR3 loop spans 16 amino acids. The CDR3 DNA reads TGTGCCAGCAGCTTAAGCAGGGACCGCTATAATTCACCCCTCCACTTT. Amino acid sequence: CASSLSRDRYNSPLHF.

This chain joins TRBV7-2 and TRBJ2-2; D may be TRBD1 (6 bases). The CDR3 sequence is 13 residues long. Germline lookup yields CDR1 SGHTA and CDR2 FQGNSA. The V and J ends lost 5 bases and 8 bases respectively, with 12 bases between them. As DNA, the CDR3 is TGTGCCAGCAGCCGACAGGTGCGAGGGGAGCTGTTTTTT. It specifies CASSRQVRGELFF.

V usage is TRBV7-2 and J usage is TRBJ2-1; TRBD2 is a possible D gene (6 bases). CDR3 length equals 18 residues. V was cut by 1 base and J by 0 bases, with 16 bases left in between. CDR1 and CDR2 (germline): SGHTA, FQGNSA. CDR3 coding DNA: TGTGCCAGCAGCTTAGGCGCGGGACCTCTGAGCTCCTACAATGAGCAGTTCTTC. Its protein is CASSLGAGPLSSYNEQFF.

The CDR3 here is CASSIDLTVKGYTF. CDR3 sequence (DNA): TGTGCCAGTAGTATAGATCTTACGGTGAAAGGCTACACCTTC. The chain links TRBV19 to TRBJ1-2; no clear D gene. Trimming removed 0 bases from V and 8 bases from J, with 13 bases in between. The CDR3 sequence is 14 residues long. Looked up from germline, CDR1 is LNHDA and CDR2 is SQIVND (reference sequence).

J is TRBJ2-3 and V is TRBV10-1; 7 bases line up with TRBD2. Germline V gene sequence: CDR1 WNHNN, CDR2 SYGVQD (reference sequence). The CDR3 consists of 16 residues. V lost 0 bases and J lost 0; bases outside the gene matches: 3. The CDR3 DNA follows: TGCGCCAGCAGTGAGTCCGGGGGGTTTAGCACAGATACGCAGTATTTT. It codes for CASSESGGFSTDTQYF.

V is TRBV6-5 and J is TRBJ1-5, with D possibly being TRBD1 (5 bases). This CDR3 has 15 amino acids. The V and J ends lost 0 bases and 6 bases respectively, with 12 bases between them. Germline values: CDR1 MNHEY, CDR2 SVGAGI. The CDR3 protein is CASSYSSRVGQPQHF. CDR3 coding DNA: TGTGCCAGCAGTTACTCATCCAGGGTGGGTCAGCCCCAGCATTTT.

The chain has TRBV6-6 and TRBJ2-6; 8 bases align to TRBD1. Germline V gene sequence: CDR1 MNHNY, CDR2 SVGAGI (reference sequence). The CDR3 sequence is 14 residues long. V lost 5 bases and J lost 4; bases outside the gene matches: 1. The chain's CDR3 is CASSQGAGANVLTF. As DNA, the CDR3 is TGTGCCAGCAGTCAGGGGGCCGGGGCCAACGTCCTGACTTTC.

Comment on this clone: The junction departs from the called germline gene at one end, perhaps through a read error. This chain connects TRBV7-7 to TRBJ1-4; 7 positions match TRBD1. Germline CDR1 SSHAT, CDR2 FNYEAQ (reference sequence). This CDR3 region has 15 residues. The CDR3 region has the DNA TGTGCTAGCAGCAAGGGGACAGCAACTAATGAAAAACTGTTTTTT. Amino acid sequence: CASSKGTATNEKLFF.

This clone was counted a single time. V usage is TRBV19 and J usage is TRBJ2-7; unclear D gene. CDR1 is LNHDA, CDR2 SQIVND, per germline (reference sequence). Trimming removed 3 bases from V and 0 bases from J, with 15 bases in between. CDR3 length: 16 amino acids. CDR3 nucleotide sequence: TGTGCCAGTAGTATCGGTTACGGAGACCTCTCCTACGAGCAGTACTTC. It encodes CASSIGYGDLSYEQYF.

In regard to this clone: The junction and the germline gene differ at one end; a read error may be behind it. The chain has TRBV7-9 and TRBJ2-7; 8 nucleotides match TRBD1. CDR1 and CDR2 from the germline V gene are SEHNR and FQNEAQ (reference sequence). This CDR3 spans 15 amino acids. This CDR3 is CASSVARQGTYEQYF. The CDR3, as DNA: TGTGCCAGCAGCGTAGCCAGACAGGGGACATACGAGCAGTACTTC. Together with reference TRBV7-9 and TRBJ2-7, the CDR3 gives the full variable domain: DTGVSQNPRHKITKRGQNVTFRCDPISEHNRLYWYRQTLGQGPEFLTYFQNEAQLEKSRLLSDRFSAERPKGSFSTLEIQRTEQGDSAMYLCASSVARQGTYEQYFGPGTRLTVT.

J is TRBJ2-3 and V is TRBV4-2; D is undetermined. In germline, CDR1 is LGHNA, CDR2 YNFKEQ. V was clipped by 2 bases and J by 0 bases, with 12 bases between them. This CDR3 region has 16 residues. Written as DNA, the CDR3 is TGTGCCAGCAGCCAATCGACGGCCCCTAGCACAGATACGCAGTATTTT. The encoded protein is CASSQSTAPSTDTQYF.

This clone was counted ten times or more. The genes are TRBV7-2 and TRBJ1-1, with D possibly being TRBD1 (6 bases). The CDR3 has 14 residues. Trimming left V 5 bases short and J 4 bases short, with 14 bases between. Germline CDR1 and CDR2: SGHTA and FQGNSA. The CDR3 bases are TGTGCCAGCAGCCTCCTGACAGGTACCACTGAAGCTTTCTTT. This sequence encodes CASSLLTGTTEAFF. Using reference TRBV7-2 and TRBJ1-1 for the parts outside the CDR3, the full variable domain is GAGVSQSPSNKVTEKGKDVELRCDPISGHTALYWYRQSLGQGLEFLIYFQGNSAPDKSGLPSDRFSAERTGGSVSTLTIQRTQQEDSAVYLCASSLLTGTTEAFFGQGTRLTVV.

The chain is built from TRBV5-5 and TRBJ2-7, with TRBD2 as a possible D gene (5 bases). Germline V lookup: CDR1 SGHKS, CDR2 YYEKEE (reference sequence). Trimming pared 1 base from V and 4 bases from J, leaving 6 bases between. This CDR3 contains 12 residues. CDR3 in amino acids: CASSLSGYEQYF. The CDR3 DNA is TGTGCCAGCAGCTTGTCGGGGTACGAGCAGTACTTC. Complete variable domain (other parts from reference TRBV5-5 and TRBJ2-7): DAGVTQSPTHLIKTRGQQVTLRCSPISGHKSVSWYQQVLGQGPQFIFQYYEKEERGRGNFPDRFSARQFPNYSSELNVNALLLGDSALYLCASSLSGYEQYFGPGTRLTVT.

This chain joins TRBV29-1 and TRBJ1-1, with D maybe TRBD1 (5 bases). Per the germline V gene, CDR1 is SQVTM and CDR2 is ANQGSEA. Trimming took 6 bases from V and 6 from J, leaving 14 bases between them. The CDR3 sequence is 12 residues long. The CDR3 loop reads CSVDGGISEAFF. As DNA, the CDR3 is TGCAGCGTCGATGGGGGAATATCTGAAGCTTTCTTT.

The chain recombines TRBV15 with TRBJ1-4, with no clear D. The CDR3 runs 13 residues. V was trimmed by 0 bases and J by 7 bases, leaving 6 bases between them. CDR1 and CDR2 (germline): LNHNV, YYDKDF (reference sequence). CDR3 nucleotides: TGTGCCACCAGCAGAGAGGGCGGTGAAAAACTGTTTTTT. Its protein product is CATSREGGEKLFF.

This chain uses TRBV6-5 with TRBJ2-7; TRBD1 agrees at 8 bases. J was trimmed by 0 bases and V by 4 bases; bases with no gene match: 2. The CDR3 consists of 14 residues. Looked up from germline, CDR1 is MNHEY and CDR2 is SVGAGI. In DNA form, the CDR3 reads TGTGCCAGCAGTTTAGACAGGGGCTCCTACGAGCAGTACTTC. Its protein is CASSLDRGSYEQYF.

The rearrangement joins TRBV5-1 to TRBJ2-5; D may be TRBD2 (5 bases). The CDR3 is 14 amino acids. Germline assignment: CDR1 SGHRS and CDR2 YFSETQ. V was clipped by 3 bases and J by 2 bases, with 11 bases between them. CDR3 coding DNA: TGCGCCAGCAGCTGGATCGAGGGTCAAGAGACCCAGTACTTC. It encodes CASSWIEGQETQYF. Supplemented by reference TRBV5-1 and TRBJ2-5, the full variable domain reads KAGVTQTPRYLIKTRGQQVTLSCSPISGHRSVSWYQQTPGQGLQFLFEYFSETQRNKGNFPGRFSGRQFSNSRSEMNVSTLELGDSALYLCASSWIEGQETQYFGPGTRLLVL.

The genes are TRBV13 and TRBJ1-1; no firm D call. The CDR3 covers 11 residues. The germline V gene encodes CDR1 PRHDT and CDR2 FYEKMQ (reference sequence). V was shortened by 6 bases and J by 10 bases, with 12 bases between the two germline ends. The CDR3 DNA follows: TGTGCCAGCAGTACCCCCAACGCAGCTTTCTTT. Protein sequence: CASSTPNAAFF. The full variable domain, in which reference TRBV13 and TRBJ1-1 provide the parts outside the CDR3, is AAGVIQSPRHLIKEKRETATLKCYPIPRHDTVYWYQQGPGQDPQFLISFYEKMQSDKGSIPDRFSAQQFSDYHSELNMSSLELGDSALYFCASSTPNAAFFGQGTRLTVV.

The chain combines TRBV14 with TRBJ2-5; D gene ambiguous. Germline V gene sequence: CDR1 SGHDN, CDR2 FVKESK. The germline V and J ends were trimmed by 4 bases and 5 bases, with 14 bases remaining between them. This CDR3 has 14 residues. CDR3 DNA: TGTGCCAGCAGCCGGAACCTAGGGTTGGAGACCCAGTACTTC. Protein product: CASSRNLGLETQYF.

The gene calls are TRBV2 and TRBJ2-3, with 9 bases fitting TRBD1. The germline V gene has CDR1 SNHLY and CDR2 FYNNEI. V was clipped by 6 bases and J by 4 bases; unmatched bases: 5. CDR3 length: 14 amino acids. DNA for the CDR3: TGTGCCAGCAGGGGGGGACAGGGACCAGATACGCAGTATTTT. Protein: CASRGGQGPDTQYF. The variable domain in full, with the rest retrieved from reference TRBV2 and TRBJ2-3, is EPEVTQTPSHQVTQMGQEVILRCVPISNHLYFYWYRQILGQKVEFLVSFYNNEISEKSEIFDDQFSVERPDGSNFTLKIRSTKLEDSAMYFCASRGGQGPDTQYFGPGTRLTVL.

The chain combines TRBV6-5 with TRBJ1-4, with D uncertain. The CDR3 length is 15 residues. CDR1 MNHEY and CDR2 SVGAGI come from the germline V gene. Trimming pared 5 bases from V and 7 bases from J, leaving 17 bases between. CDR3 sequence (DNA): TGTGCCAGCAGTCCCGCAGATGGTGGAGTTGAAAAACTGTTTTTT. Amino acid sequence: CASSPADGGVEKLFF.

The chain recombines TRBV6-6 with TRBJ2-1, with 9 bases identical to TRBD2. Germline CDR1 and CDR2: MNHNY and SVGAGI (reference sequence). This CDR3 has 14 amino acids. J gave up 4 bases and V 5 bases, and 3 bases lay outside the gene matches. The CDR3: CASSRGGGYNEQFF. The DNA of the CDR3 is TGTGCCAGCAGTCGCGGGGGGGGGTACAATGAGCAGTTCTTC.

The chain is built from TRBV11-2 and TRBJ2-1; D may match TRBD1 or TRBD2 (5 bases each). Per the germline V gene, CDR1 is SGHAT and CDR2 is FQNNGV. The CDR3 covers 16 residues. V was pared by 3 bases and J by 5 bases, with 17 bases between. The CDR3 nucleotides read TGTGCCAGCAGCTTCAGTGTGGGGGACCACAACAATGAGCAGTTCTTC. Its protein product is CASSFSVGDHNNEQFF.

The chain recombines TRBV6-6 with TRBJ2-7; no firm D call. Trimming took 2 bases from V and 2 from J, leaving 7 bases between them. CDR1 is MNHNY, CDR2 SVGAGI, per germline (reference sequence). The CDR3 totals 13 residues. CDR3 sequence: CASSYGGTYEQYF. The CDR3 region has the DNA TGTGCCAGCAGTTACGGCGGCACCTACGAGCAGTACTTC.

This chain joins TRBV2 and TRBJ2-1; a weak D match, TRBD1 (5 bases). Germline-derived CDR1 and CDR2 are SNHLY and FYNNEI. The CDR3 runs to 16 residues. Trimming cost V 6 bases and J 9 bases, with 24 bases left between them. DNA for the CDR3: TGTGCCAGCAGCGACCCCCCCGCTCCAGGGTACGGTGAGCAGTTCTTC. Protein product: CASSDPPAPGYGEQFF.

The rearrangement joins TRBV6-1 to TRBJ1-4; TRBD1 matches at 8 bases. The CDR3 runs 15 residues. Germline lookup yields CDR1 MNHNS and CDR2 SASEGT. The V segment lost 6 bases and the J segment 3 bases; nucleotides outside the gene matches: 6. CDR3 amino acids: CASSTNRGSNEKLFF. In DNA form, the CDR3 reads TGTGCCAGCAGCACAAACAGGGGGTCTAATGAAAAACTGTTTTTT.

The CDR3 coding sequence is TGTGCCAGCAGCACTTGGACAGGGAATAGCAATCAGCCCCAGCATTTT. This encodes CASSTWTGNSNQPQHF. The chain joins TRBV7-8 to TRBJ1-5; TRBD1 agrees at 8 bases. This CDR3 comprises 16 residues. CDR1 is SGHVS, CDR2 FQNEAQ, per germline. V gave up 5 bases and J gave up 0 bases; unmatched junction bases: 6.

CDR3 loop: CASSLVLGGQGRPGANVLTF. For the CDR3, the DNA is TGCGCCAGCAGCCTCGTCCTTGGGGGACAGGGGCGACCTGGGGCCAACGTCCTGACTTTC. The chain is built from TRBV4-1 and TRBJ2-6; TRBD1 matches at 10 bases. CDR3 length: 20 amino acids. The V and J ends lost 4 bases and 2 bases, in that order; junction bases with no gene match: 14. Germline CDR1 and CDR2: MGHRA and YSYEKL.